Listed below are T cell receptor beta chains from one sample, sequenced in a study of post-analysis software for immune sequencing data. TCRdb reanalysed the PCR reads using MiXCR and keeps one entry per CDR3 protein. This sample yields some 500,000 distinct CDR3 sequences, of which roughly 45% are seen a single time; around an eighth belongs to the top ten. Source material: blood. All receptors come from a girl aged 10 to 17 with multiple sclerosis. Each CDR3 is given with its conserved first and last residue. Each record gives: D gene, clone size, V gene, J gene, CDR3 protein, CDR3 DNA. D genes are given only for firm matches. A row's size may be missing; if present it is once, few, many or a size class.

D gene: .; clone size: .; V gene: TRBV6-2/TRBV6-3; J gene: TRBJ2-7; CDR3 protein: CASTGGGQSFSYEQYF; CDR3 DNA: TGTGCCAGCACCGGAGGGGGACAGTCCTTTTCCTACGAGCAGTACTTC
D gene: .; clone size: .; V gene: TRBV7-3; J gene: TRBJ1-2; CDR3 protein: CAGSLSQGGGYTF; CDR3 DNA: TGTGCCGGCAGCTTAAGCCAGGGAGGTGGCTACACCTTC
D gene: .; clone size: .; V gene: TRBV7-9; J gene: TRBJ2-6; CDR3 protein: CASSLAGVISGANVLTF; CDR3 DNA: TGTGCCAGCAGCTTAGCGGGAGTGATCTCTGGGGCCAACGTCCTGACTTTC
D gene: TRBD2; clone size: once; V gene: TRBV5-1; J gene: TRBJ2-3; CDR3 protein: CASSLGSTSARGTDTQYF; CDR3 DNA: TGCGCCAGCAGCTTGGGGTCGACTAGCGCGAGGGGCACAGATACGCAGTATTTT
D gene: .; clone size: .; V gene: TRBV3-1; J gene: TRBJ1-2; CDR3 protein: CASSQGVGGYTF; CDR3 DNA: TGTGCCAGCAGCCAAGGAGTCGGTGGCTACACCTTC
D gene: .; clone size: few; V gene: TRBV20-1; J gene: TRBJ2-7; CDR3 protein: CSASSGRAPNEQYF; CDR3 DNA: TGCAGTGCTAGTTCCGGGAGAGCCCCTAACGAGCAGTACTTC
D gene: .; clone size: .; V gene: TRBV12-3/TRBV12-4; J gene: TRBJ2-2; CDR3 protein: CASNLRRGYTGELFF; CDR3 DNA: TGTGCCAGCAACCTGAGGAGGGGGTACACCGGGGAGCTGTTTTTT
D gene: TRBD2; clone size: .; V gene: TRBV25-1; J gene: TRBJ2-7; CDR3 protein: CASSDPSGRRAYEQYF; CDR3 DNA: TGTGCCAGCAGTGACCCTAGCGGGAGGAGGGCCTACGAGCAGTACTTC
D gene: .; clone size: .; V gene: TRBV7-8; J gene: TRBJ2-1; CDR3 protein: CASSLVSGAVGNEQFF; CDR3 DNA: TGTGCCAGCAGCTTAGTATCGGGGGCAGTGGGCAATGAGCAGTTCTTC
D gene: TRBD1; clone size: .; V gene: TRBV28; J gene: TRBJ1-2; CDR3 protein: CASSLPSGQGTYTF; CDR3 DNA: TGTGCCAGCAGTTTACCCTCGGGACAGGGAACCTACACCTTC
D gene: .; clone size: few; V gene: TRBV7-9; J gene: TRBJ2-3; CDR3 protein: CASRPFTDTQYF; CDR3 DNA: TGTGCCAGCAGACCCTTTACAGATACGCAGTATTTT
D gene: TRBD2; clone size: .; V gene: TRBV5-1; J gene: TRBJ2-1; CDR3 protein: CASSLGGLAGGSGSDEQFF; CDR3 DNA: TGCGCCAGCAGCTTGGGCGGGCTAGCGGGAGGTAGTGGGTCCGATGAGCAGTTCTTC
D gene: .; clone size: .; V gene: TRBV7-8; J gene: TRBJ2-3; CDR3 protein: CASSLARLPGTDTQYF; CDR3 DNA: TGTGCCAGCAGCTTAGCGAGACTCCCAGGCACAGATACGCAGTATTTT
D gene: TRBD1; clone size: .; V gene: TRBV5-1; J gene: TRBJ2-7; CDR3 protein: CASSPDRGGDEQYF; CDR3 DNA: TGCGCCAGCAGCCCGGACAGGGGAGGGGACGAGCAGTACTTC
D gene: TRBD2; clone size: few; V gene: TRBV11-2; J gene: TRBJ2-4; CDR3 protein: CASSRGLAGGGAKNIQYF; CDR3 DNA: TGTGCCAGCAGTCGAGGACTAGCGGGAGGGGGGGCCAAAAACATTCAGTACTTC
D gene: .; clone size: .; V gene: TRBV6-6; J gene: TRBJ2-3; CDR3 protein: CASRTDLYTDTQYF; CDR3 DNA: TGTGCCAGCAGGACAGACCTTTACACAGATACGCAGTATTTT
D gene: .; clone size: .; V gene: TRBV28; J gene: TRBJ1-4; CDR3 protein: CASSLLRRAYNEKLFF; CDR3 DNA: TGTGCCAGCAGTTTGTTAAGGAGGGCGTATAATGAAAAACTGTTTTTT